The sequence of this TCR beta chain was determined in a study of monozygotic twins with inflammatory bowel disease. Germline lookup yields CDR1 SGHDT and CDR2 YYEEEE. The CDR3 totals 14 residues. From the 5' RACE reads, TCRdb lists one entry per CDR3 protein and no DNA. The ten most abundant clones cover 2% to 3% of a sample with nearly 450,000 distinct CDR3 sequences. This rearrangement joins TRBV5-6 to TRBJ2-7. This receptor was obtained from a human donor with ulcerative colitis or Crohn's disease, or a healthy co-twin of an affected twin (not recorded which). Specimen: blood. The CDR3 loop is CASSSPWDTNEQYF.